This T cell receptor (beta chain) was sequenced during a study of T cells in Graves' hyperthyroidism and ophthalmopathy. Germline CDR1 and CDR2: MNHEY and SMNVEV (reference sequence). This CDR3 is built from 14 residues. V lost 0 bases to trimming and J lost 9 bases, with 12 bases between them. TCR beta CDR3 regions were amplified from RNA. Using the HTBI primer set, a first-round RT-PCR was run on the TCR CDR3. MiXCR, run by TCRdb on the multiplex PCR reads, gives a single entry per CDR3 protein. The repertoire holds approximately 560,000 distinct CDR3 sequences, with about 15% as singletons. What was sequenced was blood. V usage is TRBV27 and J usage is TRBJ2-1; D might be TRBD2 (6 bases). The source is a woman aged 25 to 39 with Graves' hyperthyroidism. This CDR3 is CASSLSGGSSEQFF. As DNA, the CDR3 is TGTGCCAGCAGTTTATCGGGAGGTAGCAGTGAGCAGTTCTTC.